The rows below give T cell receptor beta chains drawn from one sample of a study of T cell clonotyping in hematopoietic cell transplantation. The repertoire was sequenced with immunoSEQ multiplex PCR; TCRdb's copy has only in-frame clones and lacks some. Of some 26,000 clones in the sample, approximately 81% were seen once. The sample was peripheral blood mononuclear cells, taken before stem cell transplant. All receptors come from a man between 35 and 55 years old with acute myeloid leukemia. Some clones in this sample may be carry-over from other donors' samples. Each CDR3 is given with its conserved first and last residue. D genes are given only for firm matches. Clone size appears in some rows only: once, few, many, or a class for an expanded clone.

.	.	TRBJ1-3	TRBV28	CASMRGQGGNTIYF	TGTGCCAGCATGAGGGGCCAGGGGGGAAACACCATATATTTT
.	TRBD1	TRBJ1-6	TRBV30	CAWHHFGQGVKSPLHF	TGTGCCTGGCACCATTTTGGACAGGGTGTAAAATCACCCCTCCACTTT
.	TRBD1	TRBJ1-6	TRBV7-2	CASSLHRGNSPLHF	TGTGCCAGCAGCCTCCACAGGGGGAATTCACCCCTCCACTTT
.	TRBD1	TRBJ2-1	TRBV5-4	CASSLTGADNEQFF	TGTGCCAGCAGCTTGACAGGGGCAGACAATGAGCAGTTCTTC
.	TRBD2	TRBJ2-5	TRBV5-6	CASSLGLAGGPAETQYF	TGTGCCAGCAGCTTGGGTCTAGCGGGAGGGCCAGCAGAGACCCAGTACTTC
.	.	TRBJ2-7	TRBV23-1	CASIRRGLANPYEQYF	TGCGCCAGCATCCGAAGGGGGCTAGCGAATCCCTACGAGCAGTACTTC
.	.	TRBJ2-1	TRBV5-6	CASRAGQFYNEQFF	TGTGCCAGCAGGGCTGGACAGTTCTACAATGAGCAGTTCTTC
.	TRBD2	TRBJ2-6	TRBV28	CASNRGGTLSGANVLTF	TGTGCCAGCAACCGGGGGGGGACCCTATCTGGGGCCAACGTCCTGACTTTC
.	.	TRBJ2-3	TRBV4-3	CASSQDPSGTDTQYF	TGCGCCAGCAGCCAAGACCCGAGTGGCACAGATACGCAGTATTTT
.	.	TRBJ2-7	TRBV7-2	CASSLGHSSYEQYF	TGTGCCAGCAGCTTAGGTCACAGCTCCTACGAGCAGTACTTC
.	.	TRBJ1-3	TRBV11-3	CASSLNPGNTIYF	TGTGCCAGCAGCTTGAATCCCGGAAACACCATATATTTT
.	.	TRBJ1-5	TRBV2	CASTLYKGNQPQHF	TGTGCCAGCACGCTATACAAAGGCAATCAGCCCCAGCATTTT
.	.	TRBJ2-7	TRBV5-1	CASTVTGHSYEQYF	TGCGCCAGCACCGTGACGGGACACTCCTACGAGCAGTACTTC
.	TRBD2	TRBJ2-1	TRBV7-8	CASSLGLAHYNEQFF	TGTGCCAGCAGCTTAGGACTAGCCCACTACAATGAGCAGTTCTTC
.	.	TRBJ1-2	TRBV28	CASSLTGGVGGYTF	TGTGCCAGCAGTTTGACCGGGGGCGTGGGTGGCTACACCTTC
.	.	TRBJ1-5	TRBV5-5	CASSIYRDGNQPQHF	TGTGCCAGCAGCATTTACAGGGACGGCAATCAGCCCCAGCATTTT
.	TRBD1	TRBJ2-7	TRBV19	CASSIDFQGAQYF	TGTGCCAGTAGTATAGATTTCCAGGGGGCGCAGTACTTC
.	.	TRBJ1-2	TRBV6-6	CASSPEGTSWGYTF	TGTGCCAGCAGCCCCGAGGGCACCAGCTGGGGCTACACCTTC
.	TRBD1	TRBJ2-7	TRBV6-1	CASHRDRLTYEQYF	TGTGCCAGCCACCGGGACAGGCTGACCTACGAGCAGTACTTC
few	.	TRBJ1-6	TRBV2	CASSEGVNSPLHF	TGTGCCAGCAGTGAGGGTGTCAACTCACCCCTCCACTTT
.	TRBD1	TRBJ1-3	TRBV4-2	CASSLADRGSGNTIYF	TGTGCCAGCAGCCTCGCGGACAGGGGATCAGGAAACACCATATATTTT
.	TRBD2	TRBJ2-3	TRBV6-5	CASRAGVGDTQYF	TGTGCCAGCAGAGCGGGAGTCGGGGATACGCAGTATTTT
few	TRBD1	TRBJ1-2	TRBV19	CASSIGTGTGEAGYTF	TGTGCCAGTAGTATTGGGACCGGGACAGGGGAGGCTGGCTACACCTTC
.	.	TRBJ2-7	TRBV5-1	CASSSGPGGEQYF	TGCGCCAGCAGCTCGGGGCCTGGGGGCGAGCAGTACTTC
once	TRBD2	TRBJ2-1	TRBV30	CAWSVPSGRTPNEQFF	TGTGCCTGGAGTGTACCTAGCGGGAGAACGCCCAATGAGCAGTTCTTC
.	TRBD2	TRBJ2-2	TRBV19	CASSDERLAGGYTGELFF	TGTGCCAGTAGTGACGAGCGACTAGCGGGAGGATACACCGGGGAGCTGTTTTTT
few	TRBD2	TRBJ2-7	TRBV27	CASSLLGEGEQYF	TGTGCCAGCAGTTTATTAGGGGAGGGCGAGCAGTACTTC
.	TRBD1	TRBJ2-7	TRBV19	CASSQRQGSYEQYF	TGTGCCAGTAGTCAGAGACAGGGGTCTTACGAGCAGTACTTC
.	.	TRBJ2-1	TRBV9	CASSVGQTSNEQFF	TGTGCCAGCAGCGTAGGTCAGACTTCAAATGAGCAGTTCTTC
.	.	TRBJ2-7	TRBV7-2	CASSPNGHEQYF	TGTGCCAGCAGCCCGAACGGCCACGAGCAGTACTTC
few	.	TRBJ1-2	TRBV5-8	CASSLRATDYGYTF	TGTGCCAGCAGCCTGCGAGCCACGGACTATGGCTACACCTTC
.	TRBD2	TRBJ2-1	TRBV11-2	CASSARTSGRSNEQFF	TGTGCCAGCAGCGCCCGGACTAGCGGGCGGAGCAATGAGCAGTTCTTC
.	.	TRBJ1-4	TRBV5-4	CASSLAGWGAEKLFF	TGTGCCAGCAGCTTGGCCGGTTGGGGGGCTGAAAAACTGTTTTTT
.	.	TRBJ2-3	TRBV30	CAWSPNAGLYF	TGTGCCTGGAGCCCAAACGCGGGCTTATATTTT
once	.	TRBJ2-7	TRBV7-8	CASSLGGYYEQYF	TGTGCCAGCAGCTTAGGAGGTTACTACGAGCAGTACTTC
few	.	TRBJ1-5	TRBV27	CASSSHYGGPQHF	TGTGCCAGCAGTTCCCACTACGGGGGACCCCAGCATTTT
.	.	TRBJ2-5	TRBV19	CASSLYTGQETQYF	TGTGCCAGTAGTCTATATACAGGGCAAGAGACCCAGTACTTC
.	.	TRBJ1-2	TRBV28	CASSSRVGENYGYTF	TGTGCCAGCAGTTCCCGAGTAGGGGAAAACTATGGCTACACCTTC
.	.	TRBJ2-2	TRBV5-4	CASTGGPNTGELFF	TGTGCCAGCACGGGTGGTCCAAACACCGGGGAGCTGTTTTTT
few	.	TRBJ1-1	TRBV11-2	CASSLQLNTEAFF	TGTGCCAGCAGCTTACAGCTGAACACTGAAGCTTTCTTT
.	TRBD1	TRBJ1-2	TRBV7-2	CASSFVGQGLNGYTF	TGTGCCAGCAGCTTTGTCGGACAGGGGCTTAATGGCTACACCTTC
.	.	TRBJ1-1	TRBV10-3	CAISGTGDTEAFF	TGTGCCATCAGTGGGACGGGTGACACTGAAGCTTTCTTT
.	TRBD2	TRBJ2-2	TRBV5-1	CASSPLAGAGELFF	TGCGCCAGCAGCCCCCTAGCGGGAGCCGGGGAGCTGTTTTTT
.	.	TRBJ2-7	TRBV6-6	CASSYRAEQYF	TGTGCCAGCAGTTATCGGGCCGAGCAGTACTTC
.	.	TRBJ2-7	TRBV5-1	CASSLRPNYEQYF	TGCGCCAGCAGCTTGCGGCCCAACTACGAGCAGTACTTC
.	.	TRBJ1-1	TRBV10-3	CAIMWGEAGEAFF	TGTGCCATCATGTGGGGTGAGGCCGGAGAAGCTTTCTTT